These T cell receptor beta chains were read from a single sample in a study of blood T cell repertoires in COVID-19. Clones were sequenced by immunoSEQ multiplex PCR, and TCRdb holds only the in-frame ones, with some missing. Among fewer than 75,000 clones listed, 80% to 95% were seen once. Specimen: peripheral blood. Receptors originate from a man aged 45 to 65 with active COVID-19. CDR3s include the opening cysteine and the closing phenylalanine or tryptophan. D genes are given only for firm matches. A row's size may be missing; if present it is once, few, many or a size class.

D: -; V: TRBV15; J: TRBJ1-2; size: -; DNA: TGTGCCACCAGCCCCCGACGGGGGGATGGCTACACCTTC; CDR3: CATSPRRGDGYTF
D: TRBD1; V: TRBV7-8; J: TRBJ1-2; size: -; DNA: TGTGCCAGCAGCGTCACAGGGGATGGCTACACCTTC; CDR3: CASSVTGDGYTF
D: -; V: TRBV14; J: TRBJ2-7; size: -; DNA: TGTGCCAGCAGCCAAGGTCGGCTCTCGGGAAAATACGAGCAGTACTTC; CDR3: CASSQGRLSGKYEQYF
D: -; V: TRBV6-5; J: TRBJ1-1; size: -; DNA: TGTGCCAGCGCTACGACTGGAACTGAAGCTTTCTTT; CDR3: CASATTGTEAFF
D: -; V: TRBV2; J: TRBJ1-2; size: -; DNA: TGTGCCAGTTCGCCTGAACTTAACTATGGCTACACCTTC; CDR3: CASSPELNYGYTF
D: -; V: TRBV7-2; J: TRBJ1-2; size: -; DNA: TGTGCCAGCAGCTCCTCGGGGGGGAGCTATGGCTACACCTTC; CDR3: CASSSSGGSYGYTF
D: TRBD1; V: TRBV11-2; J: TRBJ1-1; size: -; DNA: TGTGCCAGCAGCCCGGGACAGATCATGAACACTGAAGCTTTCTTT; CDR3: CASSPGQIMNTEAFF
D: -; V: TRBV12-3/TRBV12-4; J: TRBJ2-5; size: -; DNA: TGTGCCAGCAGTTTTGGGGCGGAGACCCAGTACTTC; CDR3: CASSFGAETQYF
D: TRBD1; V: TRBV25-1; J: TRBJ1-2; size: -; DNA: TGTGCCAGCAGTGATCCGGGACAGGGAGGATATGGCTACACCTTC; CDR3: CASSDPGQGGYGYTF
D: -; V: TRBV4-3; J: TRBJ2-7; size: few; DNA: TGCGCCAGCAGCCAAGATAGTTTTGGTTACGAGCAGTACTTC; CDR3: CASSQDSFGYEQYF
D: TRBD1; V: TRBV5-4; J: TRBJ2-7; size: -; DNA: TGTGCCAGCAGCCAGGACAGGGAGTTGGGCGAGCAGTACTTC; CDR3: CASSQDRELGEQYF
D: -; V: TRBV11-2; J: TRBJ2-7; size: -; DNA: TGTGCCAGCAGCTTAAGCGCCCACTACGAGCAGTACTTC; CDR3: CASSLSAHYEQYF
D: -; V: TRBV19; J: TRBJ1-5; size: once; DNA: TGTGCCAGTAGTAGGAGGGAAGTGAGTCAGCCCCAGCATTTT; CDR3: CASSRREVSQPQHF
D: -; V: TRBV24-1; J: TRBJ2-1; size: -; DNA: TGTGCCACCAGAGAAGGACAGTACAATGAGCAGTTCTTC; CDR3: CATREGQYNEQFF
D: -; V: TRBV7-2; J: TRBJ1-3; size: -; DNA: TGTGCCAGCAGCTTAGGGACAGAGGGCCCCATATATTTT; CDR3: CASSLGTEGPIYF
D: TRBD2; V: TRBV7-8; J: TRBJ2-5; size: -; DNA: TGTGCCAGCAGCTACTGGGCCGGGACTAGCGTAGAGACCCAGTACTTC; CDR3: CASSYWAGTSVETQYF
D: -; V: TRBV5-4; J: TRBJ1-2; size: few; DNA: TGTGCCAGCAGCTTTATGGGTGACACCCCATCGCTGCGCGGCTACACCTTC; CDR3: CASSFMGDTPSLRGYTF
D: TRBD1; V: TRBV24-1; J: TRBJ2-1; size: -; DNA: TGTGCCACCAGTGACGCGACAGGGTGGAGCTCGGGCGGCTCCTACAATGAGCAGTTCTTC; CDR3: CATSDATGWSSGGSYNEQFF
D: TRBD1; V: TRBV6-6; J: TRBJ2-7; size: -; DNA: TGTGCCAGCAGTTTGACAGGGGGCGGCTACGAGCAGTACTTC; CDR3: CASSLTGGGYEQYF
D: TRBD1; V: TRBV7-2; J: TRBJ2-5; size: -; DNA: TGTGCCAGCAGCTCTACCCCGGGACAGGGTAGGCAAGAGACCCAGTACTTC; CDR3: CASSSTPGQGRQETQYF
D: TRBD1; V: TRBV10-1; J: TRBJ1-2; size: -; DNA: TGCGCCAGCAGTGAGTCCTCGACAGGGTTAAACTATGGCTACACCTTC; CDR3: CASSESSTGLNYGYTF
D: -; V: TRBV20-1; J: TRBJ2-1; size: -; DNA: TGCAGTGCTTTAGTGTGGAATGAGCAGTTCTTC; CDR3: CSALVWNEQFF
D: -; V: TRBV12-3/TRBV12-4; J: TRBJ2-1; size: -; DNA: TGTGCCAGCAGTTTTGGGGGGGGGCAGGAGCAGTTCTTC; CDR3: CASSFGGGQEQFF
D: -; V: TRBV19; J: TRBJ2-1; size: -; DNA: TGTGCCAGTAGTATACCGGGAGTATACAATGAGCAGTTCTTC; CDR3: CASSIPGVYNEQFF
D: -; V: TRBV12-5; J: TRBJ2-3; size: -; DNA: TGTGCTAGTGGTTTAGCTCGGACAGTTTACGCCTCTTATAGCACAGATACGCAGTATTTT; CDR3: CASGLARTVYASYSTDTQYF
D: -; V: TRBV6-5; J: TRBJ2-5; size: -; DNA: TGTGCCAGCAGTTACCAACCATCCCAGCGAGAGACCCAGTACTTC; CDR3: CASSYQPSQRETQYF
D: -; V: TRBV9; J: TRBJ2-7; size: -; DNA: TGTGCCAGCAGCGTAGGACAGTTATCCTACGAGCAGTACTTC; CDR3: CASSVGQLSYEQYF
D: -; V: TRBV19; J: TRBJ1-1; size: once; DNA: TGTGCCAGTAGTATAGGGACGGAGGTGCCTGAAGCTTTCTTT; CDR3: CASSIGTEVPEAFF